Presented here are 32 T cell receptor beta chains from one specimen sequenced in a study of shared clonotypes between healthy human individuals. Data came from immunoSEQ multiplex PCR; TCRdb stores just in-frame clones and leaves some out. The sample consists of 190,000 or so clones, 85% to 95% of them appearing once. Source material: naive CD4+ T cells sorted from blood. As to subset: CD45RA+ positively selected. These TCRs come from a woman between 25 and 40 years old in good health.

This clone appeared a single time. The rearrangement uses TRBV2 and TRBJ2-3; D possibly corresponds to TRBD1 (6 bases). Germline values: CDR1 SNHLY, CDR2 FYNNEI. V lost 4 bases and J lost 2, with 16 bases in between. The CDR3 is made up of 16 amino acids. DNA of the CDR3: TGTGCCAGCAGTGTTTTGGGGGCGGGTATCACAGATACGCAGTATTTT. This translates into CASSVLGAGITDTQYF. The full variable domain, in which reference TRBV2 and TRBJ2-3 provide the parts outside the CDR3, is EPEVTQTPSHQVTQMGQEVILRCVPISNHLYFYWYRQILGQKVEFLVSFYNNEISEKSEIFDDQFSVERPDGSNFTLKIRSTKLEDSAMYFCASSVLGAGITDTQYFGPGTRLTVL.

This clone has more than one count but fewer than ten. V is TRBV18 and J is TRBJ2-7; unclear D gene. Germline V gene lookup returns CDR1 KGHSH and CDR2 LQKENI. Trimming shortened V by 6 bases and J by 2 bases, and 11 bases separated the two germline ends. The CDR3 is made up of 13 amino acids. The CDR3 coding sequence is TGTGCCAGCTCCTATTCCCGTACCTACGAGCAGTACTTC. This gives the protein CASSYSRTYEQYF.

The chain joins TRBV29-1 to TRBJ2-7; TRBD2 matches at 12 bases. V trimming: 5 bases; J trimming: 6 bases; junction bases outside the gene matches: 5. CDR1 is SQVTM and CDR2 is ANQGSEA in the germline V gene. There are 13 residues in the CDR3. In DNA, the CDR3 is TGCAGCGTTAAGACTAGCGGGAGCACCGAGCAGTACTTC. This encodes CSVKTSGSTEQYF.

In DNA form, the CDR3 reads TGTGCCAGCAGCTTACTTGCTGATAGCGGCGATGAGCAGTTCTTC. As protein: CASSLLADSGDEQFF. The chain combines TRBV7-8 with TRBJ2-1; D may be TRBD2 (6 bases). With 2 bases removed from V and 8 bases from J, the gap between germline ends came to 16 bases. Germline CDR1 and CDR2: SGHVS and FQNEAQ. This CDR3 is built from 15 residues.

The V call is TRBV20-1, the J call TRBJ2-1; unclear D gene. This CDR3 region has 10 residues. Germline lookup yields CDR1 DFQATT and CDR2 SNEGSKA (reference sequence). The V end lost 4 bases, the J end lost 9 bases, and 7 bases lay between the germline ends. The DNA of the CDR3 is TGCAGTGCTACTAAGGGTGAGCAGTTCTTC. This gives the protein CSATKGEQFF.

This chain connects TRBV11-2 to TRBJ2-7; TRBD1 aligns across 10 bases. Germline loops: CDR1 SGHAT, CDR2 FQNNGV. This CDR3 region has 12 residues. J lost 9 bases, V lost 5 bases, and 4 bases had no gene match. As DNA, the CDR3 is TGTGCCAGCAGCATGGACAGGGGGGGGCAGTACTTC. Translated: CASSMDRGGQYF.

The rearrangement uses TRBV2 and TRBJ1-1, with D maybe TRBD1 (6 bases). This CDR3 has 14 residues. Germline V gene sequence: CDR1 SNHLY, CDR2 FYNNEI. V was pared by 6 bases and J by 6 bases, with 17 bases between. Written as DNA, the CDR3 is TGTGCCAGCAGAGGGGGAGCATCGGGGTCTGAAGCTTTCTTT. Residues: CASRGGASGSEAFF.

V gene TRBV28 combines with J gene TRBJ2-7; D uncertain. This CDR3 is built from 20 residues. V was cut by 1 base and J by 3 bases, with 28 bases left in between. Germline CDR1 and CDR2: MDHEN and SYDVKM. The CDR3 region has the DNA TGTGCCAGCAGTTTATCATCCACCATCCCCTTCAACGGTGGAAACTACGAGCAGTACTTC. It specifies CASSLSSTIPFNGGNYEQYF.

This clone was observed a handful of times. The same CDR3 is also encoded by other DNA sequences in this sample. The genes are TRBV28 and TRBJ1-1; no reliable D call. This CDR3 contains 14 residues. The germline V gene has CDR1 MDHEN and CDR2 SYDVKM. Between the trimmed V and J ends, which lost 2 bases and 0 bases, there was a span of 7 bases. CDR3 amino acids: CASSLGTVNTEAFF. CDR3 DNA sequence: TGTGCCAGCAGTTTAGGAACGGTGAACACTGAAGCTTTCTTT.

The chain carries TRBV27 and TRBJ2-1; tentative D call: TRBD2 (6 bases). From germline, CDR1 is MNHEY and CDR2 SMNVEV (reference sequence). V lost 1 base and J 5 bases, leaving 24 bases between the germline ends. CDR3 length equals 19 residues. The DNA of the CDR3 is TGTGCCAGCAGTTTATTTAGCGGATTTGCGGCGGGGCGGAACAATGAGCAGTTCTTC. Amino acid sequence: CASSLFSGFAAGRNNEQFF.

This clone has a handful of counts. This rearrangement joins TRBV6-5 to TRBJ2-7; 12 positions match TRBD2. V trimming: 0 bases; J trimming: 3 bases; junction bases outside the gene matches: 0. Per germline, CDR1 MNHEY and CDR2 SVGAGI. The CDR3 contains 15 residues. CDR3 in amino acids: CASSYSTSGSYEQYF. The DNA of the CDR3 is TGTGCCAGCAGTTACTCGACTAGCGGGAGCTACGAGCAGTACTTC.

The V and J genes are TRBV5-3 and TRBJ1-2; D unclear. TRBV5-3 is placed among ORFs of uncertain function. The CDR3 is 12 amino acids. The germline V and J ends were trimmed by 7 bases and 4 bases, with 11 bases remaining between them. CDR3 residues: CARVRKTYGYTF. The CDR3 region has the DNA TGTGCCAGAGTGAGAAAGACCTATGGCTACACCTTC.

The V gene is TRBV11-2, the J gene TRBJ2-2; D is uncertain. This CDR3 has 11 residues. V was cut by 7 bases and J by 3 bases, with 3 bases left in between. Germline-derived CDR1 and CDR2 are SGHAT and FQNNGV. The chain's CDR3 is CASTHTGELFF. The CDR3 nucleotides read TGTGCCAGCACCCACACCGGGGAGCTGTTTTTT.

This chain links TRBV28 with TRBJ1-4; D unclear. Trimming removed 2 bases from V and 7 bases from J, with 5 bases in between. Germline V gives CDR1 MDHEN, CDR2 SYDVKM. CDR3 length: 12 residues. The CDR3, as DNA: TGTGCCAGCAGTTTAGGTTTTGAAAAACTGTTTTTT. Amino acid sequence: CASSLGFEKLFF.

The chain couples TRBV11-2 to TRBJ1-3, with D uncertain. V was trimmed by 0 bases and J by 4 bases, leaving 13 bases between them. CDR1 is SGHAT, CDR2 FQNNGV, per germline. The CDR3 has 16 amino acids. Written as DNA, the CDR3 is TGTGCCAGCAGCTTAGATCGGGCCATGACAGGAAACACCATATATTTT. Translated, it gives CASSLDRAMTGNTIYF.

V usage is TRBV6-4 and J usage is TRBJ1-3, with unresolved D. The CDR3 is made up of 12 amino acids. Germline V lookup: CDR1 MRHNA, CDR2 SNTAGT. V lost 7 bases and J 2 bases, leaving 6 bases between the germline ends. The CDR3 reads CASTSPGNTIYF. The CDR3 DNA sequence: TGTGCCAGCACAAGTCCTGGAAACACCATATATTTT.

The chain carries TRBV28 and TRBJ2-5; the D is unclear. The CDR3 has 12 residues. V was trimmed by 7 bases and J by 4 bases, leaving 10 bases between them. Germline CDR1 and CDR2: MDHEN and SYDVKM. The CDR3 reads CASKVVGETQYF. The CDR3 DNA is TGTGCCAGCAAGGTGGTGGGAGAGACCCAGTACTTC.

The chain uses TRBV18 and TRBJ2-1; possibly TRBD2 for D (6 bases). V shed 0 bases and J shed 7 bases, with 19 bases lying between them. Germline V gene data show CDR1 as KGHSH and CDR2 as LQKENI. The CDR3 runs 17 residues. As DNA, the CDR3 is TGTGCCAGCTCACCACCGTCGCGCGGGAACTTTATTAATGAGCAGTTCTTC. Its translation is CASSPPSRGNFINEQFF.

The CDR3 loop is CASSPPLAGVNTGELFF. In nucleotides, the CDR3 is TGTGCCAGCAGCCCTCCCCTAGCGGGAGTTAACACCGGGGAGCTGTTTTTT. This chain joins TRBV5-5 and TRBJ2-2, with 10 positions matching TRBD2. The CDR3 runs to 17 residues. Germline lookup yields CDR1 SGHKS and CDR2 YYEKEE (reference sequence). Unmatched junction bases numbered 8, after V lost 4 bases and J lost 2 bases.

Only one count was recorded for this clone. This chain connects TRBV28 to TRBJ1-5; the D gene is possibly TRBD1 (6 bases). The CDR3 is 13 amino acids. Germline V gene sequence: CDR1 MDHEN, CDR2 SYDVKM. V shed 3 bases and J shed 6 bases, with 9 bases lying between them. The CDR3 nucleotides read TGTGCCAGCAGTTTGGACAGCGGTCAGCCCCAGCATTTT. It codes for CASSLDSGQPQHF.

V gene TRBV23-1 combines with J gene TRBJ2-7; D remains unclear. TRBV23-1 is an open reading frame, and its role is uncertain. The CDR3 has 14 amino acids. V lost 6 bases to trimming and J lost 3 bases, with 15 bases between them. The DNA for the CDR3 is TGCGCCAGCAGCCCCCACGGACGGATCTACGAGCAGTACTTC. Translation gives CASSPHGRIYEQYF.

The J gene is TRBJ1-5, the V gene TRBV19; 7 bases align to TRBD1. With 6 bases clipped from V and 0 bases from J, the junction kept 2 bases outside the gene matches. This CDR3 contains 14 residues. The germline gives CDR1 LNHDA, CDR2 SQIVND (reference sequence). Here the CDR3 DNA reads TGTGCCAGTAGCGACAGGGTTAGCAATCAGCCCCAGCATTTT. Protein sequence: CASSDRVSNQPQHF.

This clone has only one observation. CDR3 coding DNA: TGTGCCAGCAGAACAGGGCCCTACGAGCAGTACTTC. Amino acids: CASRTGPYEQYF. V and J are TRBV28 and TRBJ2-7; TRBD1 might be the D (6 bases). The CDR3 consists of 12 residues. Germline assignment: CDR1 MDHEN and CDR2 SYDVKM. Trimming cost V 6 bases and J 2 bases, with 8 bases left between them.

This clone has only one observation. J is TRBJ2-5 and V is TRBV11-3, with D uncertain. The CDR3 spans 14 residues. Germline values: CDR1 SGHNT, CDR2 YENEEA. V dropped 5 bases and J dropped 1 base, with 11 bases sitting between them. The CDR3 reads CASSSAGSQETQYF. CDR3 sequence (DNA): TGTGCCAGCAGCAGTGCAGGTTCCCAAGAGACCCAGTACTTC.

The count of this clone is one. DNA for the CDR3: TGTGCCAGCAGTTTGGCCAGCTACGAGCAGTACTTC. It encodes CASSLASYEQYF. This chain links TRBV27 with TRBJ2-7; unclear D gene. CDR3 length: 12 residues. Trimming pared 3 bases from V and 3 bases from J, leaving 6 bases between. Germline CDR1 MNHEY, CDR2 SMNVEV (reference sequence).

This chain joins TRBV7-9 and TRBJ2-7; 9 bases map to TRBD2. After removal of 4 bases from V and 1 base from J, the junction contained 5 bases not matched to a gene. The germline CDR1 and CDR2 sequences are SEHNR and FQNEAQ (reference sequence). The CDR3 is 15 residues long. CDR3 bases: TGTGCCAGCAGCTACCTAGCGGGAACATCCTACGAGCAGTACTTC. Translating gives CASSYLAGTSYEQYF. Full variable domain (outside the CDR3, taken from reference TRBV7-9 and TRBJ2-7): DTGVSQNPRHKITKRGQNVTFRCDPISEHNRLYWYRQTLGQGPEFLTYFQNEAQLEKSRLLSDRFSAERPKGSFSTLEIQRTEQGDSAMYLCASSYLAGTSYEQYFGPGTRLTVT.

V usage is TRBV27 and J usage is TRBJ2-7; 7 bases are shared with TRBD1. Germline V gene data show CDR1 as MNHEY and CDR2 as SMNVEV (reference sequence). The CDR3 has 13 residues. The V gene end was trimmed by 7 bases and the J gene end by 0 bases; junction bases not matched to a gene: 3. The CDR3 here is CASKQGDSYEQYF. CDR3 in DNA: TGTGCCAGCAAGCAGGGGGACTCCTACGAGCAGTACTTC.

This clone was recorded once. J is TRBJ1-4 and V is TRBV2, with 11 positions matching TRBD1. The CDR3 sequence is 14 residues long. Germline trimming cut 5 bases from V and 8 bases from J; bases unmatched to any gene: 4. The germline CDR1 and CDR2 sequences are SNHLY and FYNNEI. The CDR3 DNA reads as TGTGCCAGCAGTTCCGGGACAGGGGGAGAAAAACTGTTTTTT. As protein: CASSSGTGGEKLFF.

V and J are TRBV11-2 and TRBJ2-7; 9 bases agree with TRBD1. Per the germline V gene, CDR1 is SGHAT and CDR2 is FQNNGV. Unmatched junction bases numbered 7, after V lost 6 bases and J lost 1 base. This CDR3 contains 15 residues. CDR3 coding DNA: TGTGCCAGCAGGTTCCTACAGGGGGCGTCCTACGAGCAGTACTTC. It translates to CASRFLQGASYEQYF. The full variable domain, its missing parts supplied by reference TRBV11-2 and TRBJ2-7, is EAGVAQSPRYKIIEKRQSVAFWCNPISGHATLYWYQQILGQGPKLLIQFQNNGVVDDSQLPKDRFSAERLKGVDSTLKIQPAKLEDSAVYLCASRFLQGASYEQYFGPGTRLTVT.

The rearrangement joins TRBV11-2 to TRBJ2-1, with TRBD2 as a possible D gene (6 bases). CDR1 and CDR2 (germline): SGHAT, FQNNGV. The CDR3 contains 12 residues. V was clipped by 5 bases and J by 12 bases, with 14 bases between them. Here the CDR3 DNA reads TGTGCCAGCAGCACACAATCCGGGAGGCAGTTCTTC. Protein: CASSTQSGRQFF.

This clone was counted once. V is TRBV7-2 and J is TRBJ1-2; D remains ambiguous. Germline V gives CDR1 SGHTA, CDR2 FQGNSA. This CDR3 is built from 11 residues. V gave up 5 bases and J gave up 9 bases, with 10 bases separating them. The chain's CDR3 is CASSLGSRYTF. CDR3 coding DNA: TGTGCCAGCAGCCTAGGAAGCCGCTACACCTTC.

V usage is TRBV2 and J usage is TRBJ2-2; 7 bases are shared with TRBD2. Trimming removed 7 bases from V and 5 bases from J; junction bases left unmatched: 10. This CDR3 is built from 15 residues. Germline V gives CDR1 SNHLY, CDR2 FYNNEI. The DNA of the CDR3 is TGTGCCAGCATTCGTGCTAGCGGACCAACCGGGGAGCTGTTTTTT. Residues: CASIRASGPTGELFF. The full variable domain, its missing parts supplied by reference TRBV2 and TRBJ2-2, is EPEVTQTPSHQVTQMGQEVILRCVPISNHLYFYWYRQILGQKVEFLVSFYNNEISEKSEIFDDQFSVERPDGSNFTLKIRSTKLEDSAMYFCASIRASGPTGELFFGEGSRLTVL.